The 18 T cell receptor beta chains below come from one sample, sequenced in a study of shared clonotypes between healthy human individuals. The assay was immunoSEQ multiplex PCR, and TCRdb's table has in-frame clones only and misses some. The table has approximately 1.1 million clones, approximately 78% seen once; the top ten hold under 0.65%. Sequenced sample: memory CD4+ T cells from PBMCs. This sample's subset: CD45RA-negative fraction. The receptors were sampled from a man younger than 35 in good health. Some clones in this sample may be carry-over from other donors' samples.

In its sample, this clone was seen a few times. The chain links TRBV15 to TRBJ1-2; the D gene is possibly TRBD1 (5 bases). The CDR3 is 13 residues long. V lost 1 base, J lost 8 bases, and 11 bases lay in between. CDR1 and CDR2 from the germline V gene are LNHNV and YYDKDF (reference sequence). For the CDR3, the DNA is TGTGCCACCAGCAGAGGACAGAAGCAAGGCTACACCTTC. It specifies CATSRGQKQGYTF.

This clone was seen only once. V and J are TRBV27 and TRBJ2-3; no clear D. V lost 0 bases, J lost 7 bases, and 8 bases lay in between. In germline, CDR1 is MNHEY, CDR2 SMNVEV (reference sequence). The CDR3 is 13 residues long. The CDR3 DNA is TGTGCCAGCAGTTTATCGGACGCGTATACGCAGTATTTT. Encoded protein: CASSLSDAYTQYF.

The genes are TRBV7-8 and TRBJ1-1, with a possible D match to TRBD1 (6 bases). The CDR3 consists of 15 residues. CDR1 is SGHVS, CDR2 FQNEAQ, per germline. V was cut by 4 bases and J by 1 base, with 13 bases left in between. DNA for the CDR3: TGTGCCAGCAGCTACATCAGGGGCCGGAACACTGAAGCTTTCTTT. Translation: CASSYIRGRNTEAFF.

This rearrangement joins TRBV5-5 to TRBJ2-7; D might be TRBD2 (5 bases). The germline V gene encodes CDR1 SGHKS and CDR2 YYEKEE (reference sequence). V was cut by 0 bases and J by 7 bases, with 11 bases left in between. This CDR3 spans 13 amino acids. The CDR3 DNA follows: TGTGCCAGCAGCTTGGACGCTTCGGGAGAGCAGTACTTC. Protein: CASSLDASGEQYF.

On this clone itself: A read error is the likely source, as a far larger clone sits one nucleotide away. The chain combines TRBV7-9 with TRBJ2-6, with D possibly matching TRBD2 (5 bases). Trimming cost V 8 bases and J 0 bases, with 5 bases left between them. CDR3 length: 13 residues. CDR1 and CDR2 (germline): SEHNR, FQNEAQ (reference sequence). CDR3 protein: CASEGSGANVLTF. The DNA for the CDR3 is TGTGCCAGCGAGGGCTCTGGGGCCAACGTCCTGACTTTC.

The chain employs TRBV27 and TRBJ2-5; TRBD1 agrees at 8 bases. The J call may be incorrect, as the DNA end agrees better with TRBJ2-7. The CDR3 extends over 15 amino acids. Germline-derived CDR1 and CDR2 are MNHEY and SMNVEV (reference sequence). The CDR3 nucleotides read TGTGCCAGCAGTTTTTCCCTGACAGGGGTCTACGAGCAGTACTTC. Translating gives CASSFSLTGVYEQYF.

The rearrangement joins TRBV28 to TRBJ2-3; D tentatively fits TRBD1 or TRBD2 (5 bases each). The CDR3 has 13 amino acids. The germline V and J ends were trimmed by 5 bases and 1 base, with 7 bases remaining between them. The germline gives CDR1 MDHEN, CDR2 SYDVKM. The CDR3 sequence is CASSVGGTDTQYF. CDR3 DNA sequence: TGTGCCAGCAGTGTGGGGGGCACAGATACGCAGTATTTT.

CDR3 region: CASSPTPRGSSYNEQFF. The CDR3, as DNA: TGTGCCAGCAGTCCCACCCCTAGGGGGAGCTCCTACAATGAGCAGTTCTTC. The gene calls are TRBV27 and TRBJ2-1, with D perhaps TRBD1 (6 bases). This CDR3 contains 17 residues. Trimming left V 5 bases short and J 0 bases short, with 17 bases between. Germline V gives CDR1 MNHEY, CDR2 SMNVEV (reference sequence).

The V call is TRBV9, the J call TRBJ2-2, with D unclear. The V gene's germline CDR1 is SGDLS and CDR2 YYNGEE. The CDR3 length is 13 residues. V dropped 5 bases and J dropped 6 bases, with 11 bases sitting between them. In DNA, the CDR3 is TGTGCCAGCAGTGGAACAGTTTCCGGGGAGCTGTTTTTT. Amino acids: CASSGTVSGELFF.

This chain joins TRBV6-6 and TRBJ1-2; 8 positions match TRBD1. CDR3 length: 14 amino acids. The V and J ends lost 5 bases and 5 bases, in that order; junction bases with no gene match: 7. Germline values: CDR1 MNHNY, CDR2 SVGAGI (reference sequence). The DNA for the CDR3 is TGTGCCAGCAGTAGACAGGGGCCGCCGTATGGCTACACCTTC. Translated: CASSRQGPPYGYTF.

In its sample, this clone was seen a few times. CDR3 sequence: CAWSDVAGEEEYF. The CDR3 region has the DNA TGTGCCTGGAGTGACGTAGCGGGAGAGGAGGAGTACTTC. This chain links TRBV30 with TRBJ2-7; 9 bases agree with TRBD2. The CDR3 runs 13 residues. Germline V lookup: CDR1 GTSNPN, CDR2 SVGIG (reference sequence). V lost 1 base, J lost 11 bases, and 9 bases stayed unmatched.

For this clone: The sample has other DNA sequences that encode this CDR3 too. The V and J genes are TRBV28 and TRBJ2-2; the D is unclear. The germline V gene has CDR1 MDHEN and CDR2 SYDVKM. This CDR3 contains 13 residues. Trimming took off 4 bases at V and 5 bases at J, with 8 bases between the two ends. DNA of the CDR3: TGTGCCAGCAGTTCACCCAATACCGGGGAGCTGTTTTTT. It codes for CASSSPNTGELFF.

About this clone itself: The sample contains more than one DNA sequence encoding this CDR3. The chain has TRBV7-3 and TRBJ2-5; D is perhaps TRBD1 or TRBD2 (5 bases each). Germline CDR1 SGHTA, CDR2 FQGTGA. This CDR3 has 13 residues. The germline V and J ends were trimmed by 3 bases and 5 bases, with 10 bases remaining between them. The CDR3 DNA follows: TGTGCCAGCAGCTTGGGACGAGGGGAGACCCAGTACTTC. It translates to CASSLGRGETQYF.

This chain links TRBV6-4 with TRBJ2-2, with 9 nucleotides matching TRBD2. V trimming: 2 bases; J trimming: 6 bases; junction bases outside the gene matches: 13. The CDR3 spans 18 residues. CDR1 and CDR2 from the germline V gene are MRHNA and SNTAGT. The CDR3 nucleotides read TGTGCCAGCAGTGACAATGGGCTAGCGGGAACAGGCCCCGGGGAGCTGTTTTTT. This sequence encodes CASSDNGLAGTGPGELFF.

The chain carries TRBV7-3 and TRBJ2-7; D is perhaps TRBD2 (5 bases). The CDR3 runs 13 residues. Trimming pared 5 bases from V and 6 bases from J, leaving 14 bases between. Per the germline V gene, CDR1 is SGHTA and CDR2 is FQGTGA. CDR3 sequence (DNA): TGTGCCAGCAGCCGAGAGCGGCGCGGCGAGCAGTACTTC. Protein sequence: CASSRERRGEQYF.

The chain is built from TRBV7-2 and TRBJ1-1; no definite D call. This CDR3 spans 18 amino acids. The germline V gene encodes CDR1 SGHTA and CDR2 FQGNSA. V lost 4 bases to trimming and J lost 1 base, with 22 bases between them. The CDR3 protein is CASSSPLGSRYKNTEAFF. CDR3 DNA sequence: TGTGCCAGCAGCTCACCCTTGGGGTCCCGATATAAGAACACTGAAGCTTTCTTT.

This clone was picked up a small number of times. The rearrangement uses TRBV19 and TRBJ1-4; TRBD1 might be the D (5 bases). The V gene lost 5 bases and the J gene lost 8 bases, with 15 bases spanning the gap. The germline V gene encodes CDR1 LNHDA and CDR2 SQIVND (reference sequence). The CDR3 length is 14 residues. CDR3 sequence: CASSLRGGVEKLFF. The CDR3 region has the DNA TGTGCCAGTAGTCTGCGTGGGGGTGTGGAAAAACTGTTTTTT.

This clone was detected a few times. V and J are TRBV10-3 and TRBJ2-5; D gene uncertain. Trimming took 7 bases from V and 3 from J, leaving 12 bases between them. The CDR3 has 13 residues. Germline V gene sequence: CDR1 ENHRY, CDR2 SYGVKD. CDR3 DNA sequence: TGTGCCATCAAGGAAGACCGAGAAGAGACCCAGTACTTC. Residues: CAIKEDREETQYF.